The clone carrying this T cell receptor beta chain was counted a few times. This sample was included in a study of T-cell memory formation after mild COVID-19. The junction had 14 bases not matched to a gene; V was cut back by 4 bases and J by 3 bases. CDR3 size: 16 residues. The V gene's germline CDR1 is DFQATT and CDR2 SNEGSKA (reference sequence). UMIs and sample barcodes were carried by the TCR alpha and TCR beta cDNA libraries that 5'RACE produced using constant-segment primers. Each CDR3 protein is one row after TCRdb ran MiXCR on the 5' RACE reads. Among a few hundred thousand distinct CDR3 sequences listed, more than 15% were seen once.

The sample taken for sequencing was PBMCs or a T cell subset sorted from them (not recorded which). The clonotype was recovered from a man aged 18-30 years who had mild COVID-19 (a few samples of this study predate the infection). Cell type and time point are not known. J is TRBJ2-7 and V is TRBV20-1; 8 positions match TRBD2. CDR3 DNA sequence: TGCAGTGCTACTCCAAGTCCGGTAGCGGGGTTCTACGAGCAGTACTTC. Translation gives CSATPSPVAGFYEQYF.